Sequencing of this TCR beta chain was carried out in a study of blood T cells in healthy people across ages. The CDR3 has 15 residues. The V end lost 5 bases, the J end lost 1 base, and 15 bases lay between the germline ends. Germline V gene data show CDR1 as MNHEY and CDR2 as SVGAGI. This clonotype was observed a few times. The use of a sample-barcoded 5' primer and a J-beta primer mix characterized a second PCR of 7 to 11 cycles. In TCRdb, the 5' RACE reads were re-called with MiXCR into one record per CDR3 protein. The repertoire has 850,000 to 1,100,000 distinct CDR3 sequences, roughly two fifths of them found once; the top ten carry roughly 14%.

This chain uses TRBV6-5 with TRBJ2-7, with D perhaps matching TRBD1 (6 bases). The receptor was derived from a man aged 18 to 30 in good health. The material sequenced was blood. CDR3 loop: CASSPSTGRSYEQYF. CDR3 nucleotides: TGTGCCAGCAGTCCATCGACAGGCAGATCCTACGAGCAGTACTTC.